This T cell receptor beta chain appears in the sequencing data of a study of T cells in Graves' hyperthyroidism and ophthalmopathy. Findings and limits, study-wide: Blood samples included most of the expanded thyroid clonotypes exceeding 0.001.

Any patient presenting with uncontrolled infection, other autoimmune disease, pregnancy or lactation was left out. Amplified regions were TCR beta CDR3 sequences from RNA transcripts. First-round RT-PCR targeting the TCR CDR3 was performed with the HTBI primer set. MiXCR, applied by TCRdb to the multiplex PCR reads, yields one record per CDR3 protein. The profile shows some 650,000 distinct CDR3 sequences, about a sixth of them singletons. The CDR3 is 12 amino acids. Germline CDR1 and CDR2: LNHNV and YYDKDF (reference sequence). With 8 bases removed from V and 3 bases from J, the gap between germline ends came to 8 bases. Notes on this clonotype: Its specificity is not known.

The J gene is TRBJ2-1, the V gene TRBV15; the D call may be TRBD1 or TRBD2 (5 bases each). Sequences were obtained from blood. The TCR comes from a woman in her 40s with Graves' ophthalmopathy. The CDR3: CATGGDYNEQFF. The CDR3 DNA reads as TGTGCCACCGGGGGTGACTACAATGAGCAGTTCTTC.